The 17 T cell receptor beta chains reported below all come from one sample, sequenced in a study of cytomegalovirus exposure and HLA in healthy donors. Use of 60 Vbeta and 13 Jbeta primers characterized the PCR. Here immunoSEQ multiplex PCR was the method, and the copy in TCRdb shows in-frame clones only, minus some. This repertoire shows more than 140,000 clones, under 70% found once; its top ten account for about 3%. The specimen sequenced was PBMCs. The receptor source for this set is a woman aged 25 to 39 in good health and CMV-seropositive.

CDR3 nucleotides: TGTGCCAGCAGCCAAGTGATGGAGGGCATAGGGAAAAATGGCTACACCTTC. It is translated as CASSQVMEGIGKNGYTF. This chain links TRBV14 with TRBJ1-2, with unresolved D. V was trimmed by 1 base and J by 6 bases, leaving 21 bases between them. Germline V gene lookup returns CDR1 SGHDN and CDR2 FVKESK. The CDR3 is made up of 17 amino acids.

The chain couples TRBV5-1 to TRBJ2-1; 9 positions match TRBD1. Germline-derived CDR1 and CDR2 are SGHRS and YFSETQ. CDR3 length: 14 amino acids. Trimming removed 5 bases from V and 4 bases from J; junction bases left unmatched: 4. The CDR3 is CASRPGQGYNEQFF. CDR3 in DNA: TGCGCCAGCAGGCCGGGACAGGGATACAATGAGCAGTTCTTC.

The chain combines TRBV29-1 with TRBJ1-1, with a tentative D call TRBD1 (6 bases). The CDR3 is 14 amino acids. CDR1 SQVTM and CDR2 ANQGSEA come from the germline V gene. With 1 base removed from V and 4 bases from J, the gap between germline ends came to 13 bases. CDR3 sequence: CSVEAMTGRTEAFF. The CDR3 nucleotides read TGCAGCGTTGAAGCTATGACAGGACGCACTGAAGCTTTCTTT.

This clone was observed once. This chain joins TRBV2 and TRBJ2-2, with 8 bases that match TRBD1. The CDR3 runs to 14 residues. V lost 4 bases, J lost 5 bases, and 3 bases stayed unmatched. Germline-derived CDR1 and CDR2 are SNHLY and FYNNEI. CDR3 sequence: CASSAWTGTGELFF. CDR3 sequence (DNA): TGTGCCAGCAGTGCTTGGACAGGGACCGGGGAGCTGTTTTTT.

The chain uses TRBV21-1 and TRBJ2-5; the D segment call TRBD2 is taken from the table without a DNA check. TRBV21-1 corresponds to a pseudogene. The CDR3 covers 19 residues. The DNA for the CDR3 is TGTGCCAGCAGCACGGACCGGAGGACTAGCGGACCTGAGCGGGAGACCCAGTACTTC. This codes for CASSTDRRTSGPERETQYF.

This chain connects TRBV5-4 to TRBJ2-1; 11 bases match TRBD1. The CDR3 covers 14 residues. Looked up from germline, CDR1 is SGHNT and CDR2 is YYREEE (reference sequence). With 7 bases clipped from V and 7 bases from J, the junction kept 7 bases outside the gene matches. In DNA, the CDR3 is TGTGCCAGCGCCGGGACAGGGGGTATGAATGAGCAGTTCTTC. It yields the protein CASAGTGGMNEQFF.

In this sample, this clone turned up a few times. The chain links TRBV2 to TRBJ1-1; D is possibly TRBD1 (6 bases). The CDR3 consists of 15 residues. The V gene lost 6 bases and the J gene lost 0 bases, with 14 bases spanning the gap. Looked up from germline, CDR1 is SNHLY and CDR2 is FYNNEI. This CDR3 reads CASRRGLLVNTEAFF. In nucleotides, the CDR3 is TGTGCCAGCAGAAGGGGGTTACTTGTGAACACTGAAGCTTTCTTT.

This clone occurred once. The V call is TRBV10-3, the J call TRBJ1-2; the D gene is possibly TRBD1 (6 bases). The CDR3 totals 15 residues. Germline loops: CDR1 ENHRY, CDR2 SYGVKD. The ends were cut back, 4 bases at V and 4 bases at J, with 16 bases in the middle. CDR3 coding DNA: TGTGCCATCAGTGTCCAGGGGCAGAGTGGCTATGGCTACACCTTC. This translates into CAISVQGQSGYGYTF.

This chain connects TRBV6-1 to TRBJ1-2; 8 bases align to TRBD1. The ends lost 8 bases at V and 3 bases at J; junction bases unmatched: 5. CDR1 and CDR2 (germline): MNHNS, SASEGT. The CDR3 is 13 residues long. The CDR3 coding sequence is TGTGCCAGCTACTCAGGGGGCTACTATGGCTACACCTTC. This translates into CASYSGGYYGYTF.

V gene TRBV5-1 combines with J gene TRBJ2-5; D is possibly TRBD2 (7 bases). Germline CDR1 and CDR2: SGHRS and YFSETQ. This CDR3 is built from 16 residues. The V end was cut by 4 bases, the J end by 7 bases, with 23 bases between. DNA of the CDR3: TGCGCCAGCAGCCCTGAACAGGGTCGGGTAGCGGGGACCCAGTACTTC. Amino acid sequence: CASSPEQGRVAGTQYF.

This rearrangement joins TRBV15 to TRBJ1-4; D call uncertain. Germline V gene data show CDR1 as LNHNV and CDR2 as YYDKDF (reference sequence). V was shortened by 5 bases and J by 7 bases, with 14 bases between the two germline ends. This CDR3 has 14 residues. CDR3 residues: CATSRPEVREKLFF. CDR3 nucleotide sequence: TGTGCCACCAGCCGCCCCGAGGTTCGTGAAAAACTGTTTTTT.

V and J are TRBV9 and TRBJ2-3; 10 bases are a match to TRBD1. From germline, CDR1 is SGDLS and CDR2 YYNGEE. Trimming removed 4 bases from V and 4 bases from J; junction bases left unmatched: 18. CDR3 length: 19 residues. The CDR3 is CASSSSRWGGTGEADTQYF. The CDR3 coding sequence is TGTGCCAGCAGCTCATCAAGGTGGGGCGGGACAGGGGAGGCAGATACGCAGTATTTT.

The DNA of the CDR3 is TGTGCCAGCAGCTACCCATACTCCTACAATGAGCAGTTCTTC. It specifies CASSYPYSYNEQFF. The chain carries TRBV6-1 and TRBJ2-1; D not resolved. Trimming left V 6 bases short and J 0 bases short, with 9 bases between. Germline CDR1 is MNHNS and CDR2 is SASEGT. The CDR3 consists of 14 residues.

There are a few counts of this clone. This rearrangement joins TRBV6-1 to TRBJ1-6; TRBD1 might be the D (5 bases). Germline V CDR1 and CDR2: MNHNS, SASEGT. This CDR3 comprises 13 residues. The V gene lost 5 bases and the J gene lost 10 bases, with 12 bases spanning the gap. The CDR3 loop reads CASSTTTESPLHF. The DNA of the CDR3 is TGTGCCAGCAGTACGACGACAGAATCACCCCTCCACTTT.

The chain joins TRBV4-1 to TRBJ1-4; 9 bases line up with TRBD1. This CDR3 has 15 amino acids. Germline CDR1 is MGHRA and CDR2 is YSYEKL. Trimming cost V 4 bases and J 6 bases; bases outside gene matches: 6. In DNA, the CDR3 is TGCGCCAGCAGCCCCTTAACAGGGGGCTATGAAAAACTGTTTTTT. As protein: CASSPLTGGYEKLFF.

The table lists this clone with a few counts. The rearrangement joins TRBV20-1 to TRBJ1-2; perhaps TRBD1 as D (5 bases). The CDR3 is 10 amino acids. Germline V CDR1 and CDR2: DFQATT, SNEGSKA (reference sequence). The CDR3 DNA sequence: TGCAGCGTCGCAGGGCAGGGCTACACCTTC. Translated, it gives CSVAGQGYTF.

This clone was seen only a few times. The rearrangement joins TRBV6-1 to TRBJ1-4, with TRBD1 as a possible D gene (6 bases). Germline V CDR1 and CDR2: MNHNS, SASEGT. CDR3 length equals 13 residues. V shed 8 bases and J shed 8 bases, with 15 bases lying between them. This chain's CDR3 is CASSIQGKEKLFF. The CDR3 DNA reads TGTGCCAGCTCTATCCAGGGGAAAGAAAAACTGTTTTTT.